Shown below are 25 T cell receptor beta chains from a single sample sequenced in a study of OX40 agonist ivuxolimab in advanced cancers. Libraries were prepared by immunoSEQ multiplex PCR; TCRdb keeps only in-frame clonotypes and omits some of them. Of approximately 35,000 clones in the sample, about three quarters were seen once. The specimen was CD4+ or CD8+ T cells sorted from blood, collected in a trial of the OX40 agonist ivuxolimab. The receptors were gathered from an adult with an advanced solid tumor such as melanoma, head and neck, liver or kidney cancer.

The chain is built from TRBV19 and TRBJ2-2, with D hard to call. The V gene lost 3 bases and the J gene lost 7 bases, with 6 bases spanning the gap. The CDR3 sequence is 12 residues long. Germline lookup yields CDR1 LNHDA and CDR2 SQIVND (reference sequence). The CDR3 reads CASSMLVGELFF. The CDR3 DNA follows: TGTGCCAGTAGTATGCTCGTCGGGGAGCTGTTTTTT.

As regards this clone: At one of its ends the junction is not consistent with the germline gene, which may arise from a read error. The rearrangement joins TRBV5-4 to TRBJ2-2, with TRBD1 matching 10 bases. This CDR3 is built from 17 residues. The germline gives CDR1 SGHNT, CDR2 YYREEE (reference sequence). CDR3 nucleotide sequence: TGTGTCAGCAGCTTGTCCGGGACAGGGGCGAGCACCGGGGAGCTGTTTTTT. Protein product: CVSSLSGTGASTGELFF.

The chain recombines TRBV5-1 with TRBJ2-5, with D uncertain. The length of the CDR3 is 12 residues. V was trimmed by 0 bases and J by 2 bases, leaving 2 bases between them. CDR1 is SGHRS and CDR2 is YFSETQ in the germline V gene. The CDR3 region is CASSLGQETQYF. CDR3 bases: TGCGCCAGCAGCTTGGGGCAAGAGACCCAGTACTTC. Variable domain in full (rest from reference TRBV5-1 and TRBJ2-5): KAGVTQTPRYLIKTRGQQVTLSCSPISGHRSVSWYQQTPGQGLQFLFEYFSETQRNKGNFPGRFSGRQFSNSRSEMNVSTLELGDSALYLCASSLGQETQYFGPGTRLLVL.

This clone was recorded a few times. V is TRBV28 and J is TRBJ1-1, with 7 bases that match TRBD1. V was pared by 5 bases and J by 4 bases, with 7 bases of the junction left unmatched. The CDR3 spans 14 residues. CDR1 is MDHEN, CDR2 SYDVKM, per germline. The CDR3 DNA follows: TGTGCCAGCAGTGAAGACAGGGCTGGCACTGAAGCTTTCTTT. It codes for CASSEDRAGTEAFF.

This clone was detected only a few times. The J gene is TRBJ1-6, the V gene TRBV7-7; D is uncertain. From germline, CDR1 is SSHAT and CDR2 FNYEAQ (reference sequence). CDR3 length equals 13 residues. V lost 3 bases, J lost 4 bases, and 4 bases lay in between. The CDR3, as DNA: TGTGCCAGCAGCTTGGGTTATAATTCACCCCTCCACTTT. Translated: CASSLGYNSPLHF.

This clone came up a few times. The chain links TRBV2 to TRBJ2-1, with unresolved D. Trimming stripped 6 bases from V and 5 bases from J, with 2 bases between. The CDR3 consists of 10 residues. Per the germline V gene, CDR1 is SNHLY and CDR2 is FYNNEI. The CDR3 here is CASRDNEQFF. The DNA of the CDR3 is TGTGCCAGCAGGGACAATGAGCAGTTCTTC. Using reference TRBV2 and TRBJ2-1 for the parts outside the CDR3, the full variable domain is EPEVTQTPSHQVTQMGQEVILRCVPISNHLYFYWYRQILGQKVEFLVSFYNNEISEKSEIFDDQFSVERPDGSNFTLKIRSTKLEDSAMYFCASRDNEQFFGPGTRLTVL.

V and J are TRBV4-2 and TRBJ2-7; TRBD2 aligns across 9 bases. Germline V gene lookup returns CDR1 LGHNA and CDR2 YNFKEQ. The length of the CDR3 is 21 residues. The ends lost 4 bases at V and 0 bases at J; junction bases unmatched: 22. CDR3 region: CASSPYLAEGLVAGVSYEQYF. The CDR3 DNA sequence: TGTGCCAGCAGCCCATATCTAGCTGAAGGGCTGGTAGCGGGGGTCTCCTACGAGCAGTACTTC.

The J gene is TRBJ1-6, the V gene TRBV7-9; D possibly corresponds to TRBD1 (5 bases). This CDR3 has 15 residues. V dropped 0 bases and J dropped 10 bases, with 13 bases sitting between them. Looked up from germline, CDR1 is SEHNR and CDR2 is FQNEAQ (reference sequence). CDR3 nucleotides: TGTGCCAGCAGCTTAGCGCCGGGGGATAGGTCACCCCTCCACTTT. It translates to CASSLAPGDRSPLHF.

The V call is TRBV2, the J call TRBJ2-1, with 10 bases that match TRBD2. This CDR3 is 15 amino acids long. Unmatched junction bases numbered 7, after V lost 7 bases and J lost 4 bases. Germline V CDR1 and CDR2: SNHLY, FYNNEI. CDR3 nucleotides: TGTGCCAGCAAATTAGCGGGGGGACGGTACAATGAGCAGTTCTTC. Amino acid sequence: CASKLAGGRYNEQFF. Full variable domain (remainder filled in from reference TRBV2 and TRBJ2-1): EPEVTQTPSHQVTQMGQEVILRCVPISNHLYFYWYRQILGQKVEFLVSFYNNEISEKSEIFDDQFSVERPDGSNFTLKIRSTKLEDSAMYFCASKLAGGRYNEQFFGPGTRLTVL.

About this clone: Other DNA sequences in this sample translate to the same CDR3. The rearrangement links TRBV7-2 to TRBJ1-5, with a weak D call TRBD1 (5 bases). V lost 1 base and J 7 bases, leaving 14 bases between the germline ends. Germline CDR1 is SGHTA and CDR2 is FQGNSA. There are 15 residues in the CDR3. The DNA of the CDR3 is TGTGCCAGCAGCTTAGGGCTCGGGGGGGGGCAGCCCCAGCATTTT. Translating it yields CASSLGLGGGQPQHF.

The chain joins TRBV6-1 to TRBJ1-2; TRBD1 matches 9 bases. With V trimmed by 2 bases and J by 4 bases, 8 bases remained unmatched. The germline gives CDR1 MNHNS, CDR2 SASEGT. The CDR3 loop spans 16 amino acids. Here the CDR3 DNA reads TGTGCCAGCAGTGAAAGCAGACCGACAGGGGGCTATGGCTACACCTTC. As protein: CASSESRPTGGYGYTF.

As concerns this clone: The identical CDR3 is also encoded by other nucleotide sequences in the sample. This sequence joins TRBV18 and TRBJ1-1, with D tentatively TRBD1 (5 bases). The germline gives CDR1 KGHSH, CDR2 LQKENI. The V end was cut by 3 bases, the J end by 0 bases, with 8 bases between. This CDR3 has 14 residues. CDR3: CASSPRQMNTEAFF. CDR3 DNA: TGTGCCAGCTCACCCCGACAGATGAACACTGAAGCTTTCTTT.

This chain connects TRBV7-9 to TRBJ2-4, with TRBD2 matching over 11 bases. The germline V gene encodes CDR1 SEHNR and CDR2 FQNEAQ (reference sequence). This CDR3 has 14 residues. Trimming took 11 bases from V and 5 from J; bases not matched to a gene: 8. The CDR3 reads CASTPSGGQNIQYF. In DNA form, the CDR3 reads TGTGCCTCTACCCCTAGCGGGGGGCAAAACATTCAGTACTTC.

This chain joins TRBV5-1 and TRBJ2-3; 13 positions agree with TRBD2. After removal of 4 bases from V and 4 bases from J, the junction contained 12 bases not matched to a gene. The germline V gene has CDR1 SGHRS and CDR2 YFSETQ. The CDR3 length is 18 residues. The CDR3 DNA reads TGCGCCAGCAGCGTCGGACTAGCGGGGGAGCCAACGGCAGATACGCAGTATTTT. It specifies CASSVGLAGEPTADTQYF.

The chain joins TRBV28 to TRBJ1-6, with a possible D match to TRBD1 (5 bases). Germline CDR1 and CDR2: MDHEN and SYDVKM. This CDR3 comprises 14 residues. V shed 6 bases and J shed 6 bases, with 12 bases lying between them. The CDR3 region is CASSPDSLNSPLHF. CDR3 coding DNA: TGTGCCAGCAGCCCCGACAGCCTTAATTCACCCCTCCACTTT. Using reference TRBV28 and TRBJ1-6 for the parts outside the CDR3, the full variable domain is DVKVTQSSRYLVKRTGEKVFLECVQDMDHENMFWYRQDPGLGLRLIYFSYDVKMKEKGDIPEGYSVSREKKERFSLILESASTNQTSMYLCASSPDSLNSPLHFGNGTRLTVT.

The CDR3 DNA sequence: TGTGCCAGTACAGGGGGTGTCGTCAGCAATCAGCCCCAGCATTTT. Protein product: CASTGGVVSNQPQHF. The rearrangement uses TRBV6-1 and TRBJ1-5; TRBD1 aligns across 8 bases. The germline CDR1 and CDR2 sequences are MNHNS and SASEGT. The CDR3 has 15 residues. The V gene end was trimmed by 9 bases and the J gene end by 1 base; junction bases not matched to a gene: 8.

The rearrangement uses TRBV21-1 and TRBJ1-3. TRBV21-1 is a pseudogene segment. CDR3 length: 14 amino acids. The DNA for the CDR3 is TGTGCCAGCAGCAAAACGCACTCTGGAAACACCATATATTTT. It specifies CASSKTHSGNTIYF.

The genes are TRBV6-5 and TRBJ2-2; 9 bases align to TRBD2. The CDR3 consists of 15 residues. V was pared by 5 bases and J by 0 bases, with 1 base of the junction left unmatched. Germline V lookup: CDR1 MNHEY, CDR2 SVGAGI. This chain's CDR3 is CASSRLAANTGELFF. DNA of the CDR3: TGTGCCAGCAGTCGACTAGCGGCGAACACCGGGGAGCTGTTTTTT.

The CDR3 DNA sequence: TGCGCCAGCAGCGGGGCGGGGGGGAATCAAGAGACCCAGTACTTC. It specifies CASSGAGGNQETQYF. The J gene is TRBJ2-5, the V gene TRBV5-1; 9 nucleotides agree with TRBD2. Germline loops: CDR1 SGHRS, CDR2 YFSETQ. The CDR3 contains 15 residues. V lost 4 bases, J lost 2 bases, and 6 bases stayed unmatched.

Of note for this clone: Other DNA sequences in the same sample also yield this CDR3. The rearrangement uses TRBV5-1 and TRBJ2-5; 9 bases map to TRBD1. Germline V gene lookup returns CDR1 SGHRS and CDR2 YFSETQ. This CDR3 comprises 14 residues. V trimming: 4 bases; J trimming: 4 bases; junction bases outside the gene matches: 5. The chain's CDR3 is CASSGQGLGETQYF. In DNA form, the CDR3 reads TGCGCCAGCAGCGGACAGGGGTTAGGAGAGACCCAGTACTTC.

This sequence joins TRBV2 and TRBJ1-4; a possible D gene is TRBD1 (5 bases). Germline lookup yields CDR1 SNHLY and CDR2 FYNNEI. Trimming took off 7 bases at V and 6 bases at J, with 15 bases between the two ends. The CDR3 length is 14 residues. In DNA, the CDR3 is TGTGCCAGCAAAGGGCAGGGCCTGGATGAAAAACTGTTTTTT. It is translated as CASKGQGLDEKLFF.

The rearrangement joins TRBV5-1 to TRBJ2-1; no definite D call. CDR3 length equals 13 residues. Deletions cut 4 bases from V and 5 bases from J, with 10 bases between. From germline, CDR1 is SGHRS and CDR2 YFSETQ. For the CDR3, the DNA is TGCGCCAGCAGCCCCTCCCCGAACAATGAGCAGTTCTTC. Amino acid sequence: CASSPSPNNEQFF.

The sample holds a few counts of this clone. The chain combines TRBV27 with TRBJ1-2; 12 positions agree with TRBD1. Germline CDR1 is MNHEY and CDR2 is SMNVEV (reference sequence). This CDR3 is 12 amino acids long. V gave up 6 bases and J gave up 10 bases; unmatched junction bases: 3. CDR3 protein: CASRRGQGAYTF. The CDR3 DNA sequence: TGTGCCAGCAGAAGGGGACAGGGGGCCTACACCTTC.

Details on this clone: Other DNA variants within this sample encode the same CDR3. This chain links TRBV5-6 with TRBJ2-7; 8 bases are a match to TRBD1. The CDR3 contains 13 residues. The junction had 4 bases not matched to a gene; V was cut back by 5 bases and J by 3 bases. From germline, CDR1 is SGHDT and CDR2 YYEEEE. CDR3 sequence reads: CASSPRGRYEQYF. The CDR3 DNA follows: TGTGCCAGCAGTCCCAGGGGGCGCTACGAGCAGTACTTC.

The gene calls are TRBV6-5 and TRBJ2-6, with D uncertain. CDR1 and CDR2 (germline): MNHEY, SVGAGI. The CDR3 is 13 amino acids. V gave up 4 bases and J gave up 1 base, with 2 bases separating them. The chain's CDR3 is CASSWSGANVLTF. CDR3 sequence (DNA): TGTGCCAGCAGTTGGTCTGGGGCCAACGTCCTGACTTTC.